The rows below give T cell receptor beta chains drawn from one sample of a study of blood T cell repertoires in COVID-19. The data were produced by immunoSEQ multiplex PCR, yet TCRdb's version contains in-frame clones alone and is incomplete. Of more than 200,000 clones in the sample, around nine tenths were seen once. Sequencing was done on a sample of PBMCs or T cells enriched from blood (not recorded which). The receptors derive from a young man who had recovered from COVID-19. Both conserved end residues are part of each CDR3. The order of the fields is V gene, D gene, clone size, J gene, CDR3 DNA, CDR3 protein. The D gene is left open where the match is weak. Clone size is stated in some rows and not others, as once, few, many or a class when expanded.

>TRBV12-5|TRBD2|NA|TRBJ2-1
TGTGCTAGTGGATACCTAGCGGCAAGCAATGAGCAGTTCTTC
CASGYLAASNEQFF
>TRBV7-9|NA|NA|TRBJ1-4
TGTGCCAGCAGACTCGCGGCAACTAATGAAAAACTGTTTTTT
CASRLAATNEKLFF
>TRBV7-2|TRBD2|NA|TRBJ2-1
TGTGCCAGCAGCCCTACGGCTATCGTCAGCGGGAGGTACCACAATGAGCAGTTCTTC
CASSPTAIVSGRYHNEQFF
>TRBV6-5|NA|few|TRBJ2-7
TGTGCCAGCAGTTACTCGTACCGAGACTACGAGCAGTACTTC
CASSYSYRDYEQYF
>TRBV27|TRBD1|NA|TRBJ1-5
TGTGCCAGCAGCGACTCCCGGGACAGTAGCAATCAGCCCCAGCATTTT
CASSDSRDSSNQPQHF
>TRBV18|NA|NA|TRBJ1-2
TGTGCCAGCTCACCACCGTTAGGCACAGATAACTATGGCTACACCTTC
CASSPPLGTDNYGYTF
>TRBV27|NA|NA|TRBJ2-7
TGTGCCTCGAACGACAGGACTCGGCCCTACGAGCAGTACTTC
CASNDRTRPYEQYF
>TRBV9|NA|NA|TRBJ1-2
TGTGCCAGCAGCGTAGAGGACAGAGCCAACTATGGCTACACCTTC
CASSVEDRANYGYTF
>TRBV27|TRBD2|few|TRBJ2-7
TGTGCCAGCAGCGATGGGACTAGCGGGGGGTACGAGCAGTACTTC
CASSDGTSGGYEQYF
>TRBV4-1|NA|NA|TRBJ2-1
TGCGCCAGCAGCCATCCCCAGGGGATCACTGAGCAGTTCTTC
CASSHPQGITEQFF
>TRBV10-1|TRBD2|once|TRBJ2-2
TGCGCCAGCCAAGGGAGCGGGGGGACAGAGGGCACCGGGGAGCTGTTTTTT
CASQGSGGTEGTGELFF
>TRBV10-3|NA|NA|TRBJ1-2
TGTGCCATCAGTGAGGAACCGGGGAATTATGGCTACACCTTC
CAISEEPGNYGYTF
>TRBV7-8|NA|once|TRBJ1-3
TGTGCCAGCAGCTTAGTCTTCTCTGGAAACACCATATATTTT
CASSLVFSGNTIYF
>TRBV6-6|TRBD1|NA|TRBJ1-6
TGTGCCAGCAGTTATTACACAGGGGGCAACGGTTCACCCCTCCACTTT
CASSYYTGGNGSPLHF
>TRBV12-3/TRBV12-4|NA|NA|TRBJ2-5
TGTGCCAGCAGTTTAGACAGAGTGGGTGACCAGTACTTC
CASSLDRVGDQYF
>TRBV28|TRBD2|NA|TRBJ2-7
TGTGCCAGCAGTGGCAGCGGGGACTACGAGCAGTACTTC
CASSGSGDYEQYF
>TRBV5-1|TRBD1|NA|TRBJ1-6
TGCGCCAGCAGCTTGGAGGGACAGGGAGGGTCACCCCTCCACTTT
CASSLEGQGGSPLHF
>TRBV6-1|NA|NA|TRBJ2-5
TGTGCCAGCAGTGAAGCGCTCGGTAGCGATCAAGAGACCCAGTACTTC
CASSEALGSDQETQYF
>TRBV5-6|NA|NA|TRBJ1-5
TGTGCCAGCAGCTTGGGGGGCCTGAATAGCAATCAGCCCCAGCATTTT
CASSLGGLNSNQPQHF
>TRBV7-2|NA|NA|TRBJ1-2
TGTGCCAGCATCACAGTTGGGGGCATGAACTATGGCTACACCTTC
CASITVGGMNYGYTF
>TRBV7-2|NA|NA|TRBJ2-5
TGTGCCAGCAGCCCAACTCGAGGGCAAAAAGGGGAGACCCAGTACTTC
CASSPTRGQKGETQYF
>TRBV7-9|TRBD1|NA|TRBJ2-2
TGTGCCAGCAGCTTAGTTTCGGGACAGCTATTGACGAACACCGGGGAGCTGTTTTTT
CASSLVSGQLLTNTGELFF
>TRBV11-3|NA|NA|TRBJ2-1
TGTGCCAGCAGCTTATCCAGCGACTTAACCGCTTACAATGAGCAGTTCTTC
CASSLSSDLTAYNEQFF
>TRBV29-1|TRBD1|NA|TRBJ1-5
TGCAGCGTTTCCGGGACAGCTAGCAATCAGCCCCAGCATTTT
CSVSGTASNQPQHF
>TRBV25-1|NA|NA|TRBJ2-7
TGTGCCAGCAGGTCCTTTTACGAGCAGTACTTC
CASRSFYEQYF